This T cell receptor (beta chain) derives from a study of somatic mutations in cytotoxic T cells in rheumatoid arthritis. General study findings and limits: Clonality of CD8+ cells rose with age in rheumatoid arthritis patients but not healthy controls.

A word on this clone: Its antigen remains unidentified. One end of the junction varies from germline; a read error may be responsible.

Profiling relied on immunoSEQ multiplex PCR, and the TCRdb table lists in-frame clones only, not all of them. The data contain 15,000 to 20,000 clones, 75% to 90% of them singletons. The germline V gene encodes CDR1 MNHEY and CDR2 SVGAGI. CDR3 size: 15 residues. The sample taken for sequencing was CD8+ T cells sorted from blood. The chain combines TRBV6-5 with TRBJ2-5; 9 bases fit TRBD2. The origin of this receptor is a woman in her forties with rheumatoid arthritis. CDR3 coding DNA: TGTGTCAGCAGTTACGAGACTAGCGGCAAAGAGACCCAGTACTTC. This encodes CVSSYETSGKETQYF.